Below, 17 T cell receptor delta chains from the same sample are listed, as sequenced in a study of DNA immune sequencing with unique molecular identifiers. All 8 TRDV and 4 TRDJ genes were targeted in 32-plex amplification of genomic DNA. The library had 12-nucleotide UMIs introduced over about 3 barcoding cycles, then a second adapter PCR. TCRdb ran CATT on the multiplex PCR reads. This table holds some 2,500 delta-chain clones, over 12% found once. Material: gamma-delta T cells from PBMCs. The source of these receptors is a human donor in good health.

With respect to this clone: A far larger clone is just one base off, so this is likely a read error. Other nucleotide sequences in the sample specify the same CDR3. The rearrangement uses TRDV2 and TRDJ3; 9 bases are shared with TRDD3. The germline gives CDR1 GEAIGNYY, CDR2 EKD. The CDR3 is 23 residues long. Unmatched junction bases numbered 21, after V lost 4 bases and J lost 0 bases. The CDR3 nucleotides read TGTGCCTGTGATGCGGCCACCGTAGGTGGGGGATATACGTCCTCCTGGGACACCCGACAGATGTTTTTC. Translated: CACDAATVGGGYTSSWDTRQMFF.

About this clone: TCRdb shows a much larger clone's protein in place of this DNA's translation, and the two differ at residue 5, likely through a read error; the protein shown is translated from the DNA. This chain uses TRDV2 with TRDJ1, with 10 positions matching TRDD3. Trimming removed 2 bases from V and 4 bases from J; junction bases left unmatched: 9. The CDR3 covers 16 residues. CDR1 is GEAIGNYY and CDR2 is EKD in the germline V gene. CDR3 sequence reads: CACDRMGDTKVDKLIF. CDR3 nucleotides: TGTGCCTGTGACAGAATGGGGGATACTAAGGTCGATAAACTCATCTTT.

This clone is labeled medium-sized (0.01 to 0.1%). The chain carries TRDV2 and TRDJ1; 13 nucleotides match TRDD3. Per germline, CDR1 GEAIGNYY and CDR2 EKD. The CDR3 sequence is 15 residues long. The junction had 3 bases not matched to a gene; V was cut back by 3 bases and J by 3 bases. The CDR3 DNA sequence: TGTGCCTGTGACGAACTGGGGGATACGCCCGATAAACTCATCTTT. It yields the protein CACDELGDTPDKLIF.

Relative to its sample, this clone is medium-sized. V and J are TRDV2 and TRDJ1; 9 nucleotides align to TRDD3. The CDR3 has 20 residues. Unmatched junction bases numbered 19, after V lost 0 bases and J lost 3 bases. CDR1 and CDR2 from the germline V gene are GEAIGNYY and EKD. CDR3 DNA sequence: TGTGCCTGTGACACCGGGCGTATCTCCGGTCTGGGGGATCGGGCCGATAAACTCATCTTT. Its protein product is CACDTGRISGLGDRADKLIF.

This clone has a count of ten or more. The chain links TRDV1 to TRDJ1, with 8 nucleotides matching TRDD3. TCRdb offers no J gene call, so here the DNA was matched to germline to obtain one. The CDR3 runs 27 residues. The trim removed 2 bases at V and 0 bases at J, leaving 38 bases unmatched. The germline V gene has CDR1 TSWWSYY and CDR2 QGS. The CDR3 DNA follows: TGTGCTCTTGGGGAATTGGCTCTTTTACAGAGGGGGATAAAACAGCGGCCTCTCCCTAAGTACACCGATAAACTCATCTTT. It encodes CALGELALLQRGIKQRPLPKYTDKLIF.

Details on this clone: With a far larger clone one base away, a read error is the likely cause. The J gene went uncalled, whereas the V gene is TRDV1; the table's D call, TRDD3, has no DNA check behind it. From germline, CDR1 is TSWWSYY and CDR2 QGS. The CDR3 runs 25 residues. CDR3 loop: CALGELDTDAITGGPGTRYTDNLIF. Here the CDR3 DNA reads TGTGCTCTTGGGGAACTTGATACTGACGCAATAACTGGGGGACCCGGGACCAGGTACACCGATAACCTCATCTTT.

No V gene was called, and the J gene is TRDJ1; the table calls TRDD3, which could not be checked here. The CDR3 consists of 18 residues. The CDR3 sequence: CALGELSLPQTGDHKLIF. The CDR3 DNA follows: TGTGCTCTTGGGGAACTGTCCCTGCCTCAAACGGGGGACCATAAACTCATCTTT.

This clone ranks as large (0.1 to 1%). V and J are TRDV2 and TRDJ1; D ambiguous. Trimming removed 3 bases at V and 2 bases at J, with 12 bases between. CDR1 GEAIGNYY and CDR2 EKD come from the germline V gene. The CDR3 length is 14 residues. The CDR3: CACDLLTETDKLIF. The CDR3 region has the DNA TGTGCCTGTGACTTGCTTACTGAGACCGATAAACTCATCTTT.

Regarding this clone: A read error likely explains this, since a far larger clone differs by one base. Other DNA sequences in this sample translate to the same CDR3. The chain links TRDV2 to TRDJ1; the D is unclear. The CDR3 spans 15 residues. V was cut by 3 bases and J by 0 bases, with 13 bases left in between. Germline CDR1 is GEAIGNYY and CDR2 is EKD. The CDR3 DNA reads as TGTGCCTGTGACCTACTAGGGACGAACACCGATAAACTCATCTTT. Its protein is CACDLLGTNTDKLIF.

The rearrangement uses TRDV2 and TRDJ3, with TRDD3 matching 13 bases. The J gene was not available in TCRdb and was assigned here by matching the DNA to germline segments. Germline CDR1 GEAIGNYY, CDR2 EKD. CDR3 length: 24 residues. The V gene end was trimmed by 0 bases and the J gene end by 0 bases; junction bases not matched to a gene: 16. CDR3 protein: CACDTLTGGYAVGESSWDTRQMFF. CDR3 in DNA: TGTGCCTGTGACACCTTAACTGGGGGATACGCGGTGGGGGAGAGCTCCTGGGACACCCGACAGATGTTTTTC.

Notes on this clone: This is likely an artifact of a read error, given a far larger clone one base away. This sequence joins TRDV2 and TRDJ3; D is unresolved. The CDR3 length is 13 residues. Germline CDR1 is GEAIGNYY and CDR2 is EKD. For the CDR3, the DNA is TGTGCCTGTGACAGGATTAACACCCGACATATGTTTTTC. It specifies CACDRINTRHMFF.

This clone is labeled as large. The same CDR3 also results from other DNA sequences found in this sample. V is TRDV2 and J is TRDJ1, with 8 bases aligning to TRDD3. CDR3 length equals 18 residues. V shed 3 bases and J 0 bases; nucleotides not matched to a gene: 14. Germline V gene sequence: CDR1 GEAIGNYY, CDR2 EKD. The CDR3, as DNA: TGTGCCTGTGACCCCGTACTGGGGGCCAATATTTACACCGATAAACTCATCTTT. Translation: CACDPVLGANIYTDKLIF.

Turning to this clone: The protein that TCRdb holds for this DNA derives from a much larger clone and differs from the translated DNA at residue 3, which likely indicates a read error; the protein shown here is translated from the DNA. The V call is TRDV2, the J call TRDJ1; 8 positions match TRDD3. This CDR3 has 19 residues. Germline V gene data show CDR1 as GEAIGNYY and CDR2 as EKD. This CDR3 is CARDALTGGPTRITDKLIF. For the CDR3, the DNA is TGTGCCCGTGACGCACTAACTGGGGGCCCTACGCGGATCACCGATAAACTCATCTTT.

This clone was picked up a small number of times. A J gene of TRDJ1 was called, though the V gene was not; TRDD3 is the table's D call and was not checked against the DNA. This CDR3 region has 15 residues. CDR3 in DNA: TGTGCTCTTGGGGAAGGGAACAAGTACACCGATAAACTCATCTTT. It encodes CALGEGNKYTDKLIF.

By its share, this clone is large. Other nucleotide sequences in the sample specify the same CDR3. This chain links TRDV2 with TRDJ1; 9 positions match TRDD3. Germline V gene sequence: CDR1 GEAIGNYY, CDR2 EKD. The junction had 16 bases not matched to a gene; V was cut back by 0 bases and J by 0 bases. CDR3 length: 20 residues. The CDR3, as DNA: TGTGCCTGTGACACCGTCCCTACTGGGGGAGAAATGGGGTACACCGATAAACTCATCTTT. Translated, it gives CACDTVPTGGEMGYTDKLIF.

Within the sample, this clone is medium-sized. The chain has TRDV2 and TRDJ1; D unresolved. The CDR3 contains 16 residues. Germline-derived CDR1 and CDR2 are GEAIGNYY and EKD. Trimming cost V 1 base and J 8 bases, with 22 bases left between them. The CDR3 DNA reads TGTGCCTGTGACACTGTGCAGCGAAGGATTGAGGGGAAACTCATCTTT. Its translation is CACDTVQRRIEGKLIF.

This clone has only a few counts. The protein recorded in TCRdb matches a much larger clone and deviates from this DNA's translation at residue 7, suggesting a read error; the protein here is obtained by translating the DNA. The chain employs TRDV2 and TRDJ3; TRDD3 might be the D (6 bases). The V and J ends lost 3 bases and 2 bases respectively, with 19 bases between them. This CDR3 is 19 amino acids long. Per the germline V gene, CDR1 is GEAIGNYY and CDR2 is EKD. DNA for the CDR3: TGTGCCTGTGACCCTGTGTGGGATAAAATTCCCTGGGACACCCGACAGATGTTTTTC. Translating gives CACDPVWDKIPWDTRQMFF.